The 13 T cell receptor beta chains below come from one sample, sequenced in a study of blood T cell repertoires in COVID-19. The protocol was immunoSEQ multiplex PCR, while the TCRdb copy is restricted to in-frame clones and leaves out a portion. The sample holds approximately 300,000 clones, 85% to 90% seen once. The specimen was peripheral blood. The receptors come from a middle-aged woman with acute or convalescent COVID-19.

This chain connects TRBV27 to TRBJ2-5; TRBD2 matches at 7 bases. Germline V gene sequence: CDR1 MNHEY, CDR2 SMNVEV (reference sequence). V shed 6 bases and J 0 bases; nucleotides not matched to a gene: 7. The CDR3 has 15 amino acids. The CDR3: CASRKVAGNQETQYF. The DNA of the CDR3 is TGTGCCAGCAGGAAGGTAGCGGGCAACCAAGAGACCCAGTACTTC.

CDR3 DNA sequence: TGTGCCAGCAGCTTCCCGTCACTAGCGGGGGTAAGAGATACGCAGTATTTT. Protein product: CASSFPSLAGVRDTQYF. This chain uses TRBV5-6 with TRBJ2-3; TRBD2 agrees at 11 bases. The trim removed 2 bases at V and 5 bases at J, leaving 10 bases unmatched. This CDR3 region has 17 residues. Germline V lookup: CDR1 SGHDT, CDR2 YYEEEE.

The chain is built from TRBV15 and TRBJ2-1, with D perhaps TRBD2 (5 bases). The V end lost 1 base, the J end lost 0 bases, and 13 bases lay between the germline ends. CDR1 is LNHNV and CDR2 is YYDKDF in the germline V gene (reference sequence). This CDR3 contains 17 residues. The CDR3 bases are TGTGCCACCAGCAGAGCGGTACAAGCGGTCTCCTACAATGAGCAGTTCTTC. Encoded protein: CATSRAVQAVSYNEQFF.

This chain connects TRBV7-2 to TRBJ2-4, with D possibly matching TRBD1 (5 bases). The CDR3 extends over 17 amino acids. Germline V gene data show CDR1 as SGHTA and CDR2 as FQGNSA. Trimming pared 3 bases from V and 1 base from J, leaving 16 bases between. The CDR3 sequence: CASSFIIGGAAKNIQYF. The CDR3 region has the DNA TGTGCCAGCAGCTTTATAATTGGTGGGGCCGCCAAAAACATTCAGTACTTC.

The chain links TRBV10-2 to TRBJ1-6; weak D call: TRBD1 (6 bases). Trimming removed 8 bases from V and 7 bases from J, with 12 bases in between. This CDR3 has 13 residues. Germline V gives CDR1 WSHSY, CDR2 SAAADI. CDR3 coding DNA: TGCGCCAGCCGAGGACAGTTAAATTCACCCCTCCACTTT. The encoded protein is CASRGQLNSPLHF.

The chain has TRBV2 and TRBJ1-2; 10 positions match TRBD1. CDR3 length: 12 residues. V was pared by 6 bases and J by 7 bases, with 2 bases of the junction left unmatched. Germline CDR1 and CDR2: SNHLY and FYNNEI. As DNA, the CDR3 is TGTGCCAGCAGAGACAGGGGGCTTGGCTACACCTTC. Its translation: CASRDRGLGYTF.

The CDR3: CASSSVWGGNYGYTF. CDR3 nucleotides: TGTGCCAGCAGCAGCGTTTGGGGAGGGAACTATGGCTACACCTTC. The V gene is TRBV27, the J gene TRBJ1-2; D remains unclear. Germline V gene data show CDR1 as MNHEY and CDR2 as SMNVEV (reference sequence). Between the trimmed V and J ends, which lost 6 bases and 2 bases, there was a span of 16 bases. The CDR3 totals 15 residues.

The chain has TRBV7-6 and TRBJ2-3, with a weak D call TRBD1 (6 bases). Trimming shortened V by 5 bases and J by 3 bases, and 15 bases separated the two germline ends. The CDR3 loop spans 15 amino acids. Germline V CDR1 and CDR2: SGHVS, FNYEAQ. The CDR3 DNA reads TGTGCCAGCAGCCGATTCGCAGGGGTGACAGATACGCAGTATTTT. Translating it yields CASSRFAGVTDTQYF.

J is TRBJ2-3 and V is TRBV6-5; 8 bases align to TRBD1. With V trimmed by 6 bases and J by 2 bases, 4 bases remained unmatched. The CDR3 contains 14 residues. Germline-derived CDR1 and CDR2 are MNHEY and SVGAGI. CDR3 DNA: TGTGCCAGCAGCCGGGACAGGTACACAGATACGCAGTATTTT. It codes for CASSRDRYTDTQYF.

In this sample, this clone turned up once. J is TRBJ2-1 and V is TRBV7-3; 7 bases are shared with TRBD2. V shed 5 bases and J 4 bases; nucleotides not matched to a gene: 8. Per the germline V gene, CDR1 is SGHTA and CDR2 is FQGTGA. The CDR3 spans 15 residues. The CDR3 loop reads CASSINSGYYNEQFF. CDR3 DNA sequence: TGTGCCAGCAGCATAAATAGCGGGTATTACAATGAGCAGTTCTTC.

V and J are TRBV27 and TRBJ2-7; tentatively, D is TRBD2 (6 bases). Trimming shortened V by 1 base and J by 1 base, and 8 bases separated the two germline ends. In germline, CDR1 is MNHEY, CDR2 SMNVEV (reference sequence). The CDR3 extends over 14 amino acids. The CDR3 loop is CASSLYGGSYEQYV. In DNA, the CDR3 is TGTGCCAGCAGTTTATACGGGGGTTCCTACGAGCAGTACGTC.

This chain connects TRBV15 to TRBJ1-4; TRBD1 agrees at 9 bases. The CDR3 is made up of 15 amino acids. J lost 7 bases, V lost 4 bases, and 7 bases had no gene match. From germline, CDR1 is LNHNV and CDR2 YYDKDF (reference sequence). DNA for the CDR3: TGTGCCACCAGCACCACCGGGACAGGGCTTGAAAAACTGTTTTTT. This codes for CATSTTGTGLEKLFF.

This chain links TRBV5-1 with TRBJ2-2, with D unresolved. CDR3 size: 14 residues. Germline V gene lookup returns CDR1 SGHRS and CDR2 YFSETQ. Trimming removed 2 bases at V and 2 bases at J, with 7 bases between. DNA for the CDR3: TGCGCCAGCAGCTTTCGGGTAAACACCGGGGAGCTGTTTTTT. Its protein is CASSFRVNTGELFF.